The 5 T cell receptor beta chains below were found in one sample sequenced in a study of immune evolution from preneoplasia to lung adenocarcinoma. The method was immunoSEQ multiplex PCR; TCRdb's version includes in-frame clones alone and lacks a portion of them. The sample lists thousands of clones, roughly 80% occurring once. Sequencing was done on a sample of FFPE minimally invasive lung adenocarcinoma tissue. The receptor source for this set is a donor older than 65 with lung adenocarcinoma.

This clone has more than one count but fewer than ten. The CDR3 sequence is CASSPRLDGELFF. The CDR3, as DNA: TGTGCCAGCAGCCCGCGACTAGACGGGGAGCTGTTTTTT. The V call is TRBV9, the J call TRBJ2-2; possibly TRBD2 for D (6 bases). The V gene's germline CDR1 is SGDLS and CDR2 YYNGEE. This CDR3 contains 13 residues. The ends were cut back, 4 bases at V and 7 bases at J, with 11 bases in the middle.

The chain joins TRBV2 to TRBJ1-6; no reliable D call. The V gene's germline CDR1 is SNHLY and CDR2 FYNNEI. V was cut by 8 bases and J by 7 bases, with 12 bases left in between. There are 13 residues in the CDR3. The CDR3 loop is CASGSDRNSPLHF. CDR3 sequence (DNA): TGTGCCAGCGGGTCGGACCGCAATTCACCCCTCCACTTT.

This clone is large. The chain joins TRBV7-8 to TRBJ2-2; D is uncertain. This CDR3 has 14 residues. V dropped 1 base and J dropped 7 bases, with 10 bases sitting between them. Germline V gene lookup returns CDR1 SGHVS and CDR2 FQNEAQ. The CDR3 reads CASSLGSLGGELFF. For the CDR3, the DNA is TGTGCCAGCAGCTTAGGCTCGCTTGGCGGGGAGCTGTTTTTT.

The rearrangement uses TRBV2 and TRBJ1-3; 9 positions agree with TRBD1. V lost 7 bases, J lost 0 bases, and 13 bases stayed unmatched. The CDR3 covers 18 residues. Germline lookup yields CDR1 SNHLY and CDR2 FYNNEI. CDR3 residues: CASTQDRGHKSSGNTIYF. CDR3 DNA sequence: TGTGCCAGCACCCAGGACAGGGGCCATAAGAGCTCTGGAAACACCATATATTTT.

For this clone: Its ends do not fully match the called genes, so a read error is possible. The chain recombines TRBV7-7 with TRBJ2-2; tentative D call: TRBD2 (6 bases). Germline V gives CDR1 SSHAT, CDR2 FNYEAQ (reference sequence). The CDR3 sequence is 15 residues long. CDR3 in DNA: TGTGCTAGCAGCTTAGAACTAGCAAACACCGGGGAGCTGTTTTTT. Encoded protein: CASSLELANTGELFF.